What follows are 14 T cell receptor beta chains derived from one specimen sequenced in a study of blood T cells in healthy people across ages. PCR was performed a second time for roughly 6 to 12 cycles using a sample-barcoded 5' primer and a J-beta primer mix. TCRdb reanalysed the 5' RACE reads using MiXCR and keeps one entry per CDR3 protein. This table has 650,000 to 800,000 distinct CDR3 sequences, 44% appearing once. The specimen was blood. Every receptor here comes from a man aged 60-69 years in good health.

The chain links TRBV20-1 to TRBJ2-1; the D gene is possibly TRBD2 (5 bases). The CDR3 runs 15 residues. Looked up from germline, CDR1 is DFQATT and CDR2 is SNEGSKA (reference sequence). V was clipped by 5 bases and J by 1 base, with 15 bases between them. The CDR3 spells CSAETQRTSYNEQFF. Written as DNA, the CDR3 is TGCAGTGCTGAGACACAGCGGACGTCCTACAATGAGCAGTTCTTC.

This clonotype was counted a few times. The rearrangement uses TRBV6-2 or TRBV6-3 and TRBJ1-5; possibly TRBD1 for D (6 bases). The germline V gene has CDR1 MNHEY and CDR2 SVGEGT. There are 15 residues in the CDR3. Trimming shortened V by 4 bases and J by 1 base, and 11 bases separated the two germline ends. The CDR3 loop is CASSSSGVSNQPQHF. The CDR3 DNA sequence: TGTGCCAGCAGTTCCTCAGGGGTCAGCAATCAGCCCCAGCATTTT.

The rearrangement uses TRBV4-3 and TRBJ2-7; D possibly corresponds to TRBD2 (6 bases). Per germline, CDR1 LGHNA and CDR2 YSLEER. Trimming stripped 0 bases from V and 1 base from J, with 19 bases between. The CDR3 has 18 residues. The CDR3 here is CASSQDYGGSWRSYEQYF. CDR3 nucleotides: TGCGCCAGCAGCCAAGATTATGGGGGGTCTTGGAGGTCCTACGAGCAGTACTTC.

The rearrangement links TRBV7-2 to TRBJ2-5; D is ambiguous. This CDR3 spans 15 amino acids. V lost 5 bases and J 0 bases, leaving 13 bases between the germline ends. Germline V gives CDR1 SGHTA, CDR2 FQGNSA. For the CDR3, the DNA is TGTGCCAGCAGCGCCCCCCGGCGTAACCAAGAGACCCAGTACTTC. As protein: CASSAPRRNQETQYF.

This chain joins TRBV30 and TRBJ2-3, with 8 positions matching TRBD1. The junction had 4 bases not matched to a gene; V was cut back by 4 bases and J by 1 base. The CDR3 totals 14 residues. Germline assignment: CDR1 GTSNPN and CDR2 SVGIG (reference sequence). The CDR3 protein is CAWTGGLGTDTQYF. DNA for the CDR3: TGTGCCTGGACAGGGGGCCTTGGCACAGATACGCAGTATTTT.

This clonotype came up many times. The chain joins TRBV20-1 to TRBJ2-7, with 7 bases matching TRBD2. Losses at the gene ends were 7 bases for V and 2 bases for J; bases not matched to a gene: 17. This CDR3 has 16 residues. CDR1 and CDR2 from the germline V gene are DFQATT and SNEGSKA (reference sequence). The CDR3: CSVFPLSSGVAYEQYF. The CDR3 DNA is TGCAGTGTTTTTCCGCTTTCTAGCGGCGTCGCCTACGAGCAGTACTTC.

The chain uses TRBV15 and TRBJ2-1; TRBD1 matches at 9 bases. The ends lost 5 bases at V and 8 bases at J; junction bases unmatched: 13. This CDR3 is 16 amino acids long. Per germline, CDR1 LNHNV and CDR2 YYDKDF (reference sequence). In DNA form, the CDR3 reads TGTGCCACCAGCGGTCGGACAGGGGAAGATTGGGATGAGCAGTTCTTC. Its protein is CATSGRTGEDWDEQFF.

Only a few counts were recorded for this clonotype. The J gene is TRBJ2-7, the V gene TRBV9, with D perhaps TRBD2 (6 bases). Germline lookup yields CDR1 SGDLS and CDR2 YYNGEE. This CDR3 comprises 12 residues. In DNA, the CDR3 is TGTCAAAGGAGGGTGGATATGAGCGAGCAGTACTTC. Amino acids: CQRRVDMSEQYF. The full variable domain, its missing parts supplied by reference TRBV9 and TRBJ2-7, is DSGVTQTPKHLITATGQRVTLRCSPRSGDLSVYWYQQSLDQGLQFLIQYYNGEERAKGNILERFSAQQFPDLHSELNLSSLELGDSALYFCQRRVDMSEQYFGPGTRLTVT.

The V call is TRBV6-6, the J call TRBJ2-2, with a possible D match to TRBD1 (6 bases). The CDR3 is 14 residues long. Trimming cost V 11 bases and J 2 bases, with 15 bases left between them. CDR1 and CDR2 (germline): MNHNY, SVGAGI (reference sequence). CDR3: CACQGSVNTGELFF. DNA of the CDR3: TGTGCCTGCCAGGGGAGCGTCAACACCGGGGAGCTGTTTTTT.

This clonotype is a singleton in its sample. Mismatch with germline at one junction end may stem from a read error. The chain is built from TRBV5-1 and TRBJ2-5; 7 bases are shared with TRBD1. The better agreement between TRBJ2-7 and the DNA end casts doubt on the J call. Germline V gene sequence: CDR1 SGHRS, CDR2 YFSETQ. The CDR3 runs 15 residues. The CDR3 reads CAGSRDSTGTDEQYF. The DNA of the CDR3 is TGCGCCGGCAGCAGAGATTCGACAGGGACCGACGAGCAGTACTTC.

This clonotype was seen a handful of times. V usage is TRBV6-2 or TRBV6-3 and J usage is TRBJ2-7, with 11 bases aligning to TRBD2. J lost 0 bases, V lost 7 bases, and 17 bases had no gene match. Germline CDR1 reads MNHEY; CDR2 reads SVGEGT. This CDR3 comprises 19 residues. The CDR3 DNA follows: TGTGCCAGCACTTCTCCACTAGCGGGGGCCACCCAACCCTCCTACGAGCAGTACTTC. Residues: CASTSPLAGATQPSYEQYF.

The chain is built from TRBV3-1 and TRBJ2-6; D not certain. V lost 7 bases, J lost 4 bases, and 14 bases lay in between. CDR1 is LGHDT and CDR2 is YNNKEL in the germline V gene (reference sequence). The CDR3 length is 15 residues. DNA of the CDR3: TGTGCCAGCACCTTTCGGGCGACAGGGGCCAACGTCCTGACTTTC. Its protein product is CASTFRATGANVLTF. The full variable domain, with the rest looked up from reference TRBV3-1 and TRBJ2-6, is DTAVSQTPKYLVTQMGNDKSIKCEQNLGHDTMYWYKQDSKKFLKIMFSYNNKELIINETVPNRFSPKSPDKAHLNLHINSLELGDSAVYFCASTFRATGANVLTFGAGSRLTVL.

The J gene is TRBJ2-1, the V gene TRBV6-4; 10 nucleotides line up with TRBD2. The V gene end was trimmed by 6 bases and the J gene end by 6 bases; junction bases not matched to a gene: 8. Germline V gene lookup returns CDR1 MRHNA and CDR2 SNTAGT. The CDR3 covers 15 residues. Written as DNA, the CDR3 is TGTGCCAGCAGCGCCCTAGCGGGGGCAGGCAATGAGCAGTTCTTC. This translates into CASSALAGAGNEQFF.

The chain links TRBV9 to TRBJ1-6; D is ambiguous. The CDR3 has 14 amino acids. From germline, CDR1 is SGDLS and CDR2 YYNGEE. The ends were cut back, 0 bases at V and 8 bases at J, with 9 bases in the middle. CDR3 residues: CASSVDVVDSPLHF. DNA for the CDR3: TGTGCCAGCAGCGTAGATGTGGTTGATTCACCCCTCCACTTT.